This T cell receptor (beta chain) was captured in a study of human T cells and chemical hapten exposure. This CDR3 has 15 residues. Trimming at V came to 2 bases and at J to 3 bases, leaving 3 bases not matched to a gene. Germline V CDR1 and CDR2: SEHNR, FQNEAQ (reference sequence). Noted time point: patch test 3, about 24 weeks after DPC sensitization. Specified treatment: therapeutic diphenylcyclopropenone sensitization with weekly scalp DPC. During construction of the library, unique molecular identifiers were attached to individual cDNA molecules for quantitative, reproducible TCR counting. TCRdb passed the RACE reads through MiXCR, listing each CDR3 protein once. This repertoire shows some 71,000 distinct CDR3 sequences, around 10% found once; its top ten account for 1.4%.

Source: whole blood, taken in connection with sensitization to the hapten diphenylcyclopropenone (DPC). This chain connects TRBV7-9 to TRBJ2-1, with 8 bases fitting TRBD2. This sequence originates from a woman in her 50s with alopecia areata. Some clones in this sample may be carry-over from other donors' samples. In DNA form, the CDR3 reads TGTGCCAGCAGCTTACGGGAGGGACGCTACAATGAGCAGTTCTTC. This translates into CASSLREGRYNEQFF.